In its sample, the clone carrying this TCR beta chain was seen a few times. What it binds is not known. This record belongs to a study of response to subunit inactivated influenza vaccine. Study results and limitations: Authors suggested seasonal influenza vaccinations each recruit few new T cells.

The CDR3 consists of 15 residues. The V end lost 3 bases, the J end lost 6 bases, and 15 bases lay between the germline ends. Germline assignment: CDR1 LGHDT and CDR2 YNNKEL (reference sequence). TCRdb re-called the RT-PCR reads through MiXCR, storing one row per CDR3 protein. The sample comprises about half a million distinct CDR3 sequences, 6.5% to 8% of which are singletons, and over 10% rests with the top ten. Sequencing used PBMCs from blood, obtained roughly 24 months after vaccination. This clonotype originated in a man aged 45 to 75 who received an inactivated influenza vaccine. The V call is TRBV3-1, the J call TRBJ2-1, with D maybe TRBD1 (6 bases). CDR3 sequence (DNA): TGTGCCAGCAGCCATTACAGGGAGTTCTTCAATGAGCAGTTCTTC. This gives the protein CASSHYREFFNEQFF.